This T cell receptor (beta chain) stems from a study of immune characterization of retroperitoneal liposarcoma (dated by TCRdb to the late 2010s). There are 12 amino acids in the CDR3, from cysteine to phenylalanine inclusive. Here the CDR3 DNA is all that survives: 36 bases in frame from base 1. CDR1 and CDR2 (MNHNS, SASEGT) derive from the germline V gene. This clonotype showed up many times. This clone's antigen is unknown. Qualities for individual bases were not recorded, and no much larger clone is one base off. The library was obtained by PCR. Sequenced using a NextSeq 500. TCRdb took the public reads, trimmed them with fastp at Q25, ran MiXCR for clone calling and kept in-frame beta chains. Each CDR3 protein appears once, grouped with its most common genes and DNA. Present in this sample are roughly 10,000 distinct CDR3 sequences, 27% of which were seen just once. The ten most abundant clones make up around 9.3% of the sample.

This receptor was taken from a female donor with retroperitoneal liposarcoma. The chain was built from TRBV6-1 and TRBJ2-1, with an unclear D gene assignment. The DNA matches TRBJ2-7 better at its end, which makes the J call doubtful. Sequenced sample: tumor tissue. The nucleotides read TGTGCCAGCCGCCATGGTTCCTACGAGCAGTACTTC. This gives the protein CASRHGSYEQYF.